This TCR beta chain is drawn from a study of cytomegalovirus exposure and HLA in healthy donors. Study results and caveats: Cytomegalovirus association was assigned to approximately 160 TCR beta chains.

Comment on this clone: Its cognate antigen is unknown.

The study ran its PCR with 60 Vbeta and 13 Jbeta primers. Some clones are missing from TCRdb's copy, which holds only in-frame ones; the method was immunoSEQ multiplex PCR. The table lists 180,000 or so clones, more than 75% of them singletons. CDR3 length: 14 residues. Between the trimmed V and J ends, which lost 2 bases and 5 bases, there was a span of 12 bases. From germline, CDR1 is MNHEY and CDR2 SMNVEV (reference sequence). The sequencing sample was made of PBMCs. This TCR derives from a man between 40 and 49 years old in good health and CMV-seronegative. V is TRBV27 and J is TRBJ1-1; no reliable D call. CDR3 nucleotide sequence: TGTGCCAGCAGTTTAGACGGTGACGGGACTGAAGCTTTCTTT. Encoded protein: CASSLDGDGTEAFF.